The clone carrying this TCR beta chain was seen many times. The source of the sample is a study of neurological immune-mediated disorders. The unsorted libraries originated from 2 million PBMCs that had been stored at -80 C. TCRdb reprocessed the 5' RACE reads via MiXCR and lists one record per CDR3 protein. The top ten clones hold 5.5% to 7.5% of a sample with 54,000 or so distinct CDR3 sequences, around 3.5% of them seen once. J gave up 8 bases and V 6 bases, and 10 bases lay outside the gene matches. CDR3 size: 14 residues. Germline V gene data show CDR1 as MNHNS and CDR2 as SASEGT. The origin of this receptor is a man between 60 and 75 years old with multiple sclerosis. The chain joins TRBV6-1 to TRBJ1-1, with 9 bases identical to TRBD1. The material sequenced was PBMCs. The CDR3 here is CASRSGTGFGEAFF. Here the CDR3 DNA reads TGTGCCAGCAGGTCGGGGACAGGGTTTGGAGAAGCTTTCTTT.